The 27 T cell receptor beta chains below all came from one sample that was sequenced in a study of blood T cell repertoires in COVID-19. The protocol was immunoSEQ multiplex PCR, while the TCRdb copy is restricted to in-frame clones and leaves out a portion. The sample lists 220,000 or so clones; approximately 90% were seen once. The material sequenced was peripheral blood. These receptors were taken from a woman in her forties or fifties with COVID-19, enrolled during active disease.

The genes are TRBV9 and TRBJ2-2, with D tentatively TRBD2 (5 bases). Germline V CDR1 and CDR2: SGDLS, YYNGEE. This CDR3 contains 13 residues. The V end was cut by 3 bases, the J end by 3 bases, with 6 bases between. CDR3 region: CASSAGDTGELFF. As DNA, the CDR3 is TGTGCCAGCAGCGCCGGGGACACCGGGGAGCTGTTTTTT.

J is TRBJ1-2 and V is TRBV24-1, with D perhaps TRBD1 (6 bases). Per the germline V gene, CDR1 is KGHDR and CDR2 is SFDVKD. The CDR3 consists of 15 residues. The V end was cut by 2 bases, the J end by 7 bases, with 16 bases between. CDR3 nucleotide sequence: TGTGCCACCAGTGATTCAGCAGGGGTTTGGGGTGGCTACACCTTC. It specifies CATSDSAGVWGGYTF.

V usage is TRBV2 and J usage is TRBJ1-6; the match to TRBD1 covers 9 bases. The CDR3 contains 15 residues. The germline gives CDR1 SNHLY, CDR2 FYNNEI. V shed 4 bases, J shed 9 bases, and the junction held 7 bases outside the gene matches. The CDR3 DNA follows: TGTGCCAGCAGTGCCGGGACAGGGCCTCGTTCACCCCTCCACTTT. Its translation is CASSAGTGPRSPLHF.

This sequence joins TRBV24-1 and TRBJ1-2; a possible D gene is TRBD1 (6 bases). Germline V gene data show CDR1 as KGHDR and CDR2 as SFDVKD. CDR3 length: 16 residues. V dropped 4 bases and J dropped 2 bases, with 16 bases sitting between them. The CDR3 DNA sequence: TGTGCCACCAGTGACTCGACAGGCTCTGGGAACTATGGCTACACCTTC. It yields the protein CATSDSTGSGNYGYTF.

The J gene is TRBJ1-1, the V gene TRBV6-5, with D possibly matching TRBD1 (6 bases). This CDR3 comprises 15 residues. V was cut by 6 bases and J by 1 base, with 15 bases left in between. Germline loops: CDR1 MNHEY, CDR2 SVGAGI. The CDR3 sequence: CASRKGRGGNTEAFF. CDR3 nucleotide sequence: TGTGCCAGCAGGAAGGGGAGAGGGGGGAACACTGAAGCTTTCTTT.

V and J are TRBV6-6 and TRBJ1-3; D ambiguous. Trimming shortened V by 6 bases and J by 4 bases, and 16 bases separated the two germline ends. Germline values: CDR1 MNHNY, CDR2 SVGAGI (reference sequence). The CDR3 runs 15 residues. In DNA form, the CDR3 reads TGTGCCAGCAGCGAACGCGGGCAGTTGGGAAACACCATATATTTT. This gives the protein CASSERGQLGNTIYF.

The CDR3 here is CASSDGLHYGYTF. The CDR3 bases are TGTGCCAGCAGTGACGGACTGCACTATGGCTACACCTTC. This sequence joins TRBV2 and TRBJ1-2, with D uncertain. The ends were cut back, 3 bases at V and 3 bases at J, with 8 bases in the middle. The CDR3 contains 13 residues. In germline, CDR1 is SNHLY, CDR2 FYNNEI.

The CDR3 coding sequence is TGCAGTGCTAGTCGGCTAGCGGGGCACGAGCAGTACTTC. Translating gives CSASRLAGHEQYF. V is TRBV20-1 and J is TRBJ2-7; 9 nucleotides agree with TRBD2. The CDR3 is 13 residues long. Germline V CDR1 and CDR2: DFQATT, SNEGSKA (reference sequence). Trimming removed 3 bases from V and 5 bases from J; junction bases left unmatched: 5.

The chain joins TRBV19 to TRBJ1-4; possibly TRBD1 for D (6 bases). The length of the CDR3 is 16 residues. The ends were cut back, 5 bases at V and 5 bases at J, with 18 bases in the middle. Germline V gene sequence: CDR1 LNHDA, CDR2 SQIVND (reference sequence). For the CDR3, the DNA is TGTGCCAGTAGTGACCGATCAGGGGTGATGAATGAAAAACTGTTTTTT. Amino acid sequence: CASSDRSGVMNEKLFF.

With respect to this clone: The sample carries other DNA sequences with the same CDR3. The genes are TRBV24-1 and TRBJ2-3; 9 nucleotides match TRBD1. This CDR3 is 15 amino acids long. Germline lookup yields CDR1 KGHDR and CDR2 SFDVKD. V trimming: 3 bases; J trimming: 6 bases; junction bases outside the gene matches: 6. The CDR3 reads CATSDPGQGTDTQYF. The CDR3 nucleotides read TGTGCCACCAGTGATCCGGGACAGGGAACGGATACGCAGTATTTT.

V is TRBV6-5 and J is TRBJ2-1; D possibly corresponds to TRBD2 (6 bases). Trimming removed 6 bases from V and 3 bases from J, with 9 bases in between. This CDR3 contains 13 residues. CDR1 is MNHEY and CDR2 is SVGAGI in the germline V gene. The CDR3 DNA is TGTGCCAGCAGCCGGGGGTTCTACAATGAGCAGTTCTTC. It specifies CASSRGFYNEQFF.

V usage is TRBV27 and J usage is TRBJ2-2; 9 nucleotides match TRBD1. There are 14 residues in the CDR3. Germline V gene lookup returns CDR1 MNHEY and CDR2 SMNVEV (reference sequence). The V segment lost 6 bases and the J segment 7 bases; nucleotides outside the gene matches: 6. The CDR3 sequence: CASSGQGWGGELFF. CDR3 DNA: TGTGCCAGCAGCGGACAGGGGTGGGGCGGGGAGCTGTTTTTT.

This sequence joins TRBV19 and TRBJ2-2; 8 bases map to TRBD1. Germline values: CDR1 LNHDA, CDR2 SQIVND (reference sequence). This CDR3 region has 16 residues. Losses at the gene ends were 5 bases for V and 8 bases for J; bases not matched to a gene: 13. The CDR3 is CASSPTPTGGRGELFF. As DNA, the CDR3 is TGTGCCAGTAGTCCAACCCCCACAGGGGGGCGGGGGGAGCTGTTTTTT.

The genes are TRBV3-1 (or the pseudogene TRBV3-2) and TRBJ2-2; D unclear. Trimming removed 1 base at V and 3 bases at J, with 6 bases between. There are 14 residues in the CDR3. The germline V gene has CDR1 LGHDT and CDR2 YNNKEL (reference sequence). DNA for the CDR3: TGTGCCAGCAGCCAAGTTCGGGACACCGGGGAGCTGTTTTTT. It translates to CASSQVRDTGELFF.

The chain employs TRBV19 and TRBJ1-4, with 11 bases that match TRBD1. From germline, CDR1 is LNHDA and CDR2 SQIVND (reference sequence). The CDR3 length is 15 residues. J gave up 8 bases and V 6 bases, and 8 bases lay outside the gene matches. CDR3 in amino acids: CASSADRGRGEKLFF. In DNA form, the CDR3 reads TGTGCCAGTAGCGCGGACAGGGGGCGCGGGGAAAAACTGTTTTTT.

The chain couples TRBV2 to TRBJ1-4; tentatively, D is TRBD1 (5 bases). CDR1 and CDR2 from the germline V gene are SNHLY and FYNNEI. The CDR3 is 14 amino acids. Trimming took 8 bases from V and 5 from J, leaving 15 bases between them. CDR3 amino acids: CASQLSQGNEKLFF. The CDR3 DNA reads as TGTGCCAGCCAACTTAGTCAGGGAAATGAAAAACTGTTTTTT.

The chain joins TRBV30 to TRBJ1-2; tentative D call: TRBD1 (5 bases). The germline gives CDR1 GTSNPN, CDR2 SVGIG (reference sequence). This CDR3 has 15 residues. Between the trimmed V and J ends, which lost 0 bases and 6 bases, there was a span of 17 bases. The CDR3 loop reads CAWSVLGGEGHGYTF. DNA of the CDR3: TGTGCCTGGAGTGTACTCGGGGGAGAGGGTCATGGCTACACCTTC.

The chain links TRBV11-2 to TRBJ2-3; 14 bases line up with TRBD2. The CDR3 spans 16 residues. Germline CDR1 and CDR2: SGHAT and FQNNGV. V lost 3 bases, J lost 1 base, and 0 bases stayed unmatched. The CDR3 nucleotides are TGTGCCAGCAGCTTGGGACTAGCGGGGGGCACAGATACGCAGTATTTT. Residues: CASSLGLAGGTDTQYF.

The V call is TRBV5-6, the J call TRBJ2-1; D possibly corresponds to TRBD1 (6 bases). From germline, CDR1 is SGHDT and CDR2 YYEEEE. The ends were cut back, 4 bases at V and 9 bases at J, with 11 bases in the middle. CDR3 length: 12 amino acids. Here the CDR3 DNA reads TGTGCCAGCAGCCCACAGGGAAGTGAGCAGTTCTTC. Residues: CASSPQGSEQFF.

The genes are TRBV7-2 and TRBJ2-7; 7 nucleotides line up with TRBD2. Trimming cost V 5 bases and J 2 bases; bases outside gene matches: 6. CDR1 is SGHTA, CDR2 FQGNSA, per germline. CDR3 size: 14 residues. In DNA, the CDR3 is TGTGCCAGCAGCCTCGGGACTAACGCCTACGAGCAGTACTTC. Translating gives CASSLGTNAYEQYF.

The chain couples TRBV3-1 (or the pseudogene TRBV3-2) to TRBJ2-3, with TRBD2 as a possible D gene (5 bases). Trimming took off 4 bases at V and 4 bases at J, with 9 bases between the two ends. The V gene's germline CDR1 is LGHDT and CDR2 YNNKEL (reference sequence). The CDR3 is made up of 13 amino acids. The CDR3 nucleotides are TGTGCCAGCAGCCTCCGGCGGGCAGATACGCAGTATTTT. Protein sequence: CASSLRRADTQYF.

This clone was picked up one time. The rearrangement joins TRBV19 to TRBJ2-3; 15 bases line up with TRBD2. CDR1 is LNHDA, CDR2 SQIVND, per germline (reference sequence). The CDR3 has 19 amino acids. The V and J ends lost 10 bases and 1 base, in that order; junction bases with no gene match: 15. The CDR3 DNA follows: TGTGCCACTGCCCACCCGACCGGACTAGCGGGGGGGCGCACAGATACGCAGTATTTT. This sequence encodes CATAHPTGLAGGRTDTQYF.

The sample holds a few counts of this clone. The chain joins TRBV13 to TRBJ2-7, with 10 positions matching TRBD2. V gave up 0 bases and J gave up 2 bases; unmatched junction bases: 1. CDR1 is PRHDT, CDR2 FYEKMQ, per germline (reference sequence). The CDR3 is 15 residues long. CDR3 sequence (DNA): TGTGCCAGCAGCTTAGGCCTAGCGGGGGCCTACGAGCAGTACTTC. It specifies CASSLGLAGAYEQYF.

The V call is TRBV7-6, the J call TRBJ1-1, with a weak D call TRBD1 (5 bases). Germline V lookup: CDR1 SGHVS, CDR2 FNYEAQ. This CDR3 has 12 residues. The ends were cut back, 3 bases at V and 6 bases at J, with 8 bases in the middle. The CDR3 is CASSLAGAEAFF. In DNA, the CDR3 is TGTGCCAGCAGCTTGGCGGGGGCTGAAGCTTTCTTT.

The V and J genes are TRBV7-9 and TRBJ2-7; 9 bases match TRBD1. CDR3 length: 16 residues. Trimming removed 5 bases from V and 7 bases from J; junction bases left unmatched: 15. The germline V gene encodes CDR1 SEHNR and CDR2 FQNEAQ (reference sequence). The CDR3 region is CASSLRTGADPGEQYF. Here the CDR3 DNA reads TGTGCCAGCAGCCTGAGGACAGGGGCGGACCCGGGGGAGCAGTACTTC.

This clone has more than one count but fewer than ten. Other DNA sequences in the same sample also yield this CDR3. The chain links TRBV11-2 to TRBJ2-2, with 12 bases matching TRBD2. Per germline, CDR1 SGHAT and CDR2 FQNNGV. V lost 6 bases to trimming and J lost 3 bases; unmatched junction nucleotides: 2. The CDR3 covers 15 residues. This CDR3 reads CASRRLAGDTGELFF. In DNA form, the CDR3 reads TGTGCCAGCAGACGACTAGCGGGGGACACCGGGGAGCTGTTTTTT.

The chain links TRBV2 to TRBJ1-2; weak D call: TRBD1 (5 bases). This CDR3 has 13 residues. From germline, CDR1 is SNHLY and CDR2 FYNNEI. The V and J ends lost 10 bases and 8 bases respectively, with 20 bases between them. The CDR3 sequence is CATEEPGEGGYTF. The CDR3 region has the DNA TGTGCCACTGAAGAACCGGGGGAGGGAGGCTACACCTTC. The whole variable domain, filled in from reference TRBV2 and TRBJ1-2, reads EPEVTQTPSHQVTQMGQEVILRCVPISNHLYFYWYRQILGQKVEFLVSFYNNEISEKSEIFDDQFSVERPDGSNFTLKIRSTKLEDSAMYFCATEEPGEGGYTFGSGTRLTVV.